Following are 29 T cell receptor beta chains from one sample sequenced in a study of Graves' ophthalmopathy and Graves' hyperthyroidism. RNA transcripts provided the template for amplifying TCR beta CDR3 regions. A first-round RT-PCR used HTBI primers, followed by a second-round multiplex PCR. TCRdb reanalysed the multiplex PCR reads using MiXCR and keeps one entry per CDR3 protein. This repertoire shows 350,000 to 400,000 distinct CDR3 sequences, 15% found once; its top ten account for about 7%. Sequencing was performed on peripheral blood. These receptors all stem from a woman aged 18-35 years with stable Graves' hyperthyroidism.

As to this clonotype: A much bigger clone sits one base away, suggesting this may be a read error. This chain joins TRBV27 and TRBJ2-5; a weak D match, TRBD2 (6 bases). V lost 7 bases to trimming and J lost 7 bases, with 16 bases between them. CDR3 length equals 13 residues. Germline assignment: CDR1 MNHEY and CDR2 SMNVEV (reference sequence). CDR3 loop: CASKNRRGRTQYF. The DNA of the CDR3 is TGTGCCAGCAAAAATAGGAGGGGCCGGACCCAGTACTTC.

This clonotype was counted only a few times. No conserved phenylalanine or tryptophan is present at the end of the CDR3, so a read error is the likely explanation. J is TRBJ2-7 and V is TRBV14; 10 bases agree with TRBD1. J gave up 3 bases and V 5 bases, and 4 bases lay outside the gene matches. Germline-derived CDR1 and CDR2 are SGHDN and FVKESK. The CDR3 extends over 14 amino acids. The DNA for the CDR3 is TGTGCCAGCAGCTACGGGACAGGGGACTACGAGCAGTACCTC. Translated: CASSYGTGDYEQYL.

This clonotype has ten or more counts. The rearrangement links TRBV11-3 to TRBJ1-6, with 7 bases fitting TRBD1. This CDR3 region has 19 residues. CDR1 and CDR2 (germline): SGHNT, YENEEA. V gave up 5 bases and J gave up 10 bases; unmatched junction bases: 23. The CDR3 nucleotides are TGTGCCAGCAGCCTCAGAGGGGACAGCCTCCTAGGCCACGGCTCACCCCTCCACTTT. It translates to CASSLRGDSLLGHGSPLHF.

The CDR3 DNA is TGTGCCAGCAGTGAACCTAGCGGGGGGGTTCGTAAGACCCAGTACTTC. This codes for CASSEPSGGVRKTQYF. The chain employs TRBV6-1 and TRBJ2-5, with TRBD2 matching over 12 bases. CDR1 MNHNS and CDR2 SASEGT come from the germline V gene. The CDR3 runs 16 residues. J gave up 6 bases and V 2 bases, and 7 bases lay outside the gene matches.

This clonotype appeared many times. This chain joins TRBV28 and TRBJ1-1; D gene unclear. V gave up 8 bases and J gave up 1 base, with 20 bases separating them. The CDR3 is 16 amino acids. Germline V gene sequence: CDR1 MDHEN, CDR2 SYDVKM. CDR3 nucleotide sequence: TGTGCCAGCGGAGTAATAAACAAACCAAGGAACACTGAAGCTTTCTTT. Translating it yields CASGVINKPRNTEAFF.

This clonotype was seen a few times. The chain has TRBV3-1 and TRBJ2-2; D uncertain. Per the germline V gene, CDR1 is LGHDT and CDR2 is YNNKEL (reference sequence). This CDR3 contains 15 residues. V was shortened by 2 bases and J by 4 bases, with 11 bases between the two germline ends. The CDR3 region is CASSQSDGFTGELFF. DNA for the CDR3: TGTGCCAGCAGCCAATCCGACGGATTCACCGGGGAGCTGTTTTTT.

Points on this clonotype: It may be a read error: a sequence one base away is much more abundant. The V call is TRBV7-2, the J call TRBJ2-2; D uncertain. CDR1 is SGHTA and CDR2 is FQGNSA in the germline V gene. The length of the CDR3 is 14 residues. The CDR3 DNA reads TGTGTCAGCAGCCCATACCAGGTCACCGGGGAGCTGTTTTTT. As protein: CVSSPYQVTGELFF.

This clonotype was detected many times. This chain uses TRBV7-2 with TRBJ2-2; TRBD2 aligns across 10 bases. From germline, CDR1 is SGHTA and CDR2 FQGNSA. V lost 10 bases, J lost 4 bases, and 3 bases stayed unmatched. This CDR3 has 13 amino acids. The CDR3 is CATSGGVTGELFF. CDR3 coding DNA: TGTGCCACTAGCGGGGGAGTCACCGGGGAGCTGTTTTTT.

This clonotype was seen repeatedly, ten times or more. The chain combines TRBV24-1 with TRBJ2-7, with 8 bases that match TRBD2. In germline, CDR1 is KGHDR, CDR2 SFDVKD. V dropped 4 bases and J dropped 5; count of bases not matched to a gene: 9. The CDR3 is made up of 15 amino acids. The CDR3 spells CATSDPAGDLHEQYF. The DNA of the CDR3 is TGTGCCACCAGTGACCCAGCGGGGGACCTCCACGAGCAGTACTTC.

In its sample, this clonotype was seen many times. The J gene is TRBJ2-5, the V gene TRBV6-5; 9 nucleotides align to TRBD2. Germline CDR1 MNHEY, CDR2 SVGAGI. This CDR3 region has 16 residues. After removal of 0 bases from V and 5 bases from J, the junction contained 7 bases not matched to a gene. The CDR3 region has the DNA TGTGCCAGCAGTTACTCGGTGGGACTAGCAAGGGAGACCCAGTACTTC. Translated, it gives CASSYSVGLARETQYF.

This clonotype was recorded many times. V and J are TRBV4-2 and TRBJ1-6; D not certain. Germline-derived CDR1 and CDR2 are LGHNA and YNFKEQ. V was pared by 7 bases and J by 7 bases, with 14 bases between. CDR3 size: 14 residues. The CDR3 nucleotides read TGTGCCAGCACCTCGGCCGTTTCAAATTCACCCCTCCACTTT. This gives the protein CASTSAVSNSPLHF.

At least ten counts were recorded for this clonotype. This chain connects TRBV4-3 to TRBJ1-5, with D possibly matching TRBD1 (6 bases). CDR3 length equals 15 residues. Per germline, CDR1 LGHNA and CDR2 YSLEER. Trimming shortened V by 8 bases and J by 5 bases, and 19 bases separated the two germline ends. The CDR3 loop is CASGQRVRLDQPQHF. The CDR3 DNA follows: TGCGCCAGCGGACAGAGGGTGCGCCTAGATCAGCCCCAGCATTTT.

The sample holds many counts of this clonotype. The rearrangement joins TRBV18 to TRBJ1-1; the match to TRBD1 covers 9 bases. The CDR3 consists of 14 residues. Per the germline V gene, CDR1 is KGHSH and CDR2 is LQKENI. With V trimmed by 3 bases and J by 5 bases, 4 bases remained unmatched. The CDR3 here is CASSPTGGKTEAFF. The CDR3 DNA reads as TGTGCCAGCTCACCGACAGGGGGTAAGACTGAAGCTTTCTTT.

Many counts were recorded for this clonotype. This chain joins TRBV19 and TRBJ1-1, with 9 positions matching TRBD1. Germline assignment: CDR1 LNHDA and CDR2 SQIVND (reference sequence). The CDR3 extends over 15 amino acids. J was trimmed by 0 bases and V by 8 bases; bases with no gene match: 7. The CDR3 reads CASRTGDTMNTEAFF. Written as DNA, the CDR3 is TGTGCCAGTCGGACAGGGGACACCATGAACACTGAAGCTTTCTTT.

The V call is TRBV24-1, the J call TRBJ2-2; TRBD2 aligns across 12 bases. The ends lost 4 bases at V and 0 bases at J; junction bases unmatched: 2. The V gene's germline CDR1 is KGHDR and CDR2 SFDVKD. This CDR3 is 17 amino acids long. The CDR3 loop reads CATSEPSGGANTGELFF. DNA for the CDR3: TGTGCCACCAGTGAGCCTAGCGGGGGGGCGAACACCGGGGAGCTGTTTTTT.

This CDR3 is CASSLDTWGFSSYNSPLHF. The DNA of the CDR3 is TGTGCCAGCAGCCTTGACACTTGGGGGTTCAGCTCCTATAATTCACCCCTCCACTTT. V gene TRBV11-2 combines with J gene TRBJ1-6, with D perhaps matching TRBD1 (5 bases). CDR3 size: 19 residues. Germline CDR1 and CDR2: SGHAT and FQNNGV. V dropped 5 bases and J dropped 0 bases, with 20 bases sitting between them.

This clonotype showed up just a few times. This chain joins TRBV19 and TRBJ1-4; 9 bases agree with TRBD1. V gave up 3 bases and J gave up 3 bases; unmatched junction bases: 5. This CDR3 is built from 16 residues. Germline loops: CDR1 LNHDA, CDR2 SQIVND (reference sequence). CDR3 nucleotides: TGTGCCAGTAGTATTAGACAGGGGGTATCTAATGAAAAACTGTTTTTT. It is translated as CASSIRQGVSNEKLFF.

About this clonotype: The junction does not match germline at one end; this may be a read error. The rearrangement uses TRBV6-1 and TRBJ1-5; 10 positions match TRBD1. The germline CDR1 and CDR2 sequences are MNHNS and SASEGT. This CDR3 spans 16 amino acids. The CDR3 loop reads CASSVPGQGINQPKHF. The CDR3 nucleotides read TGTGCCAGCAGTGTCCCGGGACAGGGGATTAATCAGCCCAAGCATTTT.

This clonotype was recorded many times. J is TRBJ1-1 and V is TRBV7-9; 7 bases are a match to TRBD1. Per the germline V gene, CDR1 is SEHNR and CDR2 is FQNEAQ (reference sequence). The CDR3 has 12 amino acids. With 7 bases clipped from V and 11 bases from J, the junction kept 10 bases outside the gene matches. The DNA of the CDR3 is TGTGCCAGCACGACAGGGACCCGTGGGGCTTTCTTT. This gives the protein CASTTGTRGAFF.

This clonotype was seen at least ten times. The chain is built from TRBV12-3 or TRBV12-4 and TRBJ2-7; D is perhaps TRBD1 or TRBD2 (6 bases each). The CDR3 consists of 15 residues. V was shortened by 6 bases and J by 2 bases, with 17 bases between the two germline ends. CDR3 sequence: CASSLGRGQTYEQYF. CDR3 nucleotides: TGTGCCAGCAGCCTCGGGCGGGGACAAACCTACGAGCAGTACTTC.

This rearrangement joins TRBV27 to TRBJ2-7; D remains ambiguous. Germline V gene sequence: CDR1 MNHEY, CDR2 SMNVEV (reference sequence). V lost 4 bases and J 4 bases, leaving 11 bases between the germline ends. The CDR3 extends over 13 amino acids. The CDR3 protein is CASSWASRYEQYF. The CDR3 DNA reads as TGTGCCAGCAGTTGGGCCAGCAGATACGAGCAGTACTTC.

This clonotype has a count of ten or more. This chain connects TRBV6-1 to TRBJ1-1; D unresolved. CDR1 is MNHNS and CDR2 is SASEGT in the germline V gene. This CDR3 has 13 residues. Trimming took 7 bases from V and 0 from J, leaving 9 bases between them. The CDR3 is CASKDRVNTEAFF. The CDR3 DNA follows: TGTGCCAGCAAGGACCGCGTGAACACTGAAGCTTTCTTT.

This clonotype was observed at least ten times. The chain recombines TRBV28 with TRBJ2-5, with TRBD2 matching over 16 bases. The germline CDR1 and CDR2 sequences are MDHEN and SYDVKM. The CDR3 is 20 amino acids. V lost 5 bases to trimming and J lost 7 bases; unmatched junction nucleotides: 19. For the CDR3, the DNA is TGTGCCAGCAGTCTCGGGCCGGGACTAGCGGGGGGGAGGGACTCAGGGACCCAGTACTTC. Translating it yields CASSLGPGLAGGRDSGTQYF. Full variable domain (missing parts from reference TRBV28 and TRBJ2-5): DVKVTQSSRYLVKRTGEKVFLECVQDMDHENMFWYRQDPGLGLRLIYFSYDVKMKEKGDIPEGYSVSREKKERFSLILESASTNQTSMYLCASSLGPGLAGGRDSGTQYFGPGTRLLVL.

The J gene is TRBJ2-7, the V gene TRBV19, with a weak D call TRBD1 (6 bases). Trimming cost V 1 base and J 2 bases, with 9 bases left between them. The CDR3 is made up of 14 amino acids. Germline assignment: CDR1 LNHDA and CDR2 SQIVND (reference sequence). The CDR3 bases are TGTGCCAGTAGTATAGCAGGGGCTACCTACGAGCAGTACTTC. Translating it yields CASSIAGATYEQYF.

The gene calls are TRBV12-3 or TRBV12-4 and TRBJ1-1; no definite D call. The CDR3 has 14 residues. Trimming took 9 bases from V and 5 from J, leaving 19 bases between them. The CDR3 bases are TGTGCCAGTAGTATCCGGGATGTCAGGACTGAAGCTTTCTTT. It yields the protein CASSIRDVRTEAFF.

This clonotype was counted ten times or more. The rearrangement joins TRBV6-2 or TRBV6-3 to TRBJ1-5, with a possible D match to TRBD1 (5 bases). The germline gives CDR1 MNHEY, CDR2 SVGEGT. The CDR3 covers 19 residues. The V end lost 0 bases, the J end lost 5 bases, and 23 bases lay between the germline ends. The CDR3 region is CASSYSRGNPGGKYQPQHF. CDR3 DNA: TGTGCCAGCAGTTACTCCCGGGGAAACCCTGGGGGGAAATATCAGCCCCAGCATTTT.

This clonotype was detected ten times or more. The V and J genes are TRBV20-1 and TRBJ2-5, with 7 nucleotides matching TRBD2. Germline-derived CDR1 and CDR2 are DFQATT and SNEGSKA (reference sequence). This CDR3 has 15 residues. V gave up 3 bases and J gave up 0 bases; unmatched junction bases: 7. This CDR3 is CSARGSSGDQETQYF. The CDR3 nucleotides read TGCAGTGCTAGGGGGTCTAGCGGAGACCAAGAGACCCAGTACTTC.

This chain connects TRBV3-1 to TRBJ1-2; 8 bases are a match to TRBD1. Germline CDR1 reads LGHDT; CDR2 reads YNNKEL (reference sequence). The CDR3 extends over 12 amino acids. V dropped 4 bases and J dropped 6; count of bases not matched to a gene: 1. For the CDR3, the DNA is TGTGCCAGCAGCCGGGACAGGAATGGCTACACCTTC. Protein: CASSRDRNGYTF.

This clonotype was counted ten times or more. The chain carries TRBV9 and TRBJ1-1, with D maybe TRBD1 (5 bases). CDR3 length: 16 amino acids. Trimming shortened V by 4 bases and J by 2 bases, and 18 bases separated the two germline ends. Germline V gene lookup returns CDR1 SGDLS and CDR2 YYNGEE. The CDR3 bases are TGTGCCAGCAGCCCCCACGGGGGGTCTCAAAACACTGAAGCTTTCTTT. Amino acid sequence: CASSPHGGSQNTEAFF.